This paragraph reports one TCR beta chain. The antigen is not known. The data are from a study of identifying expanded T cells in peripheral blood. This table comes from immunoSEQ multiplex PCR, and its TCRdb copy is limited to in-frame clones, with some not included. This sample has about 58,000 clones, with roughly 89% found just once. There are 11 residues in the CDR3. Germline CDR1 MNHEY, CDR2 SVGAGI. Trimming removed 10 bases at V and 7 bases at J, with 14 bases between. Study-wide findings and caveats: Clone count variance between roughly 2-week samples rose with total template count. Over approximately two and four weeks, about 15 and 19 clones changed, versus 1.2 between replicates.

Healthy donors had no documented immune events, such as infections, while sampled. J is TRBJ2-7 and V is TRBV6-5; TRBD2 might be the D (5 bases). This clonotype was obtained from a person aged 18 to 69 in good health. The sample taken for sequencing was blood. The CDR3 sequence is CATGRGREQYF. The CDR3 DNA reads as TGTGCCACCGGAAGAGGGCGGGAGCAGTACTTC.